The sequence of this T cell receptor (beta chain) was determined in a study of Ad26.COV2.S vaccination and SARS-CoV-2 variants (dated by TCRdb to about 2021). Some background on the complete study: Donors in the vaccine arm were drawn from COV1001, a phase I-IIa trial of Ad26.COV2.S in healthy adults that was multicentre, randomized, double-blind and placebo-controlled. Dosing of Ad26.COV2.S was intramuscular, at either 5x10^10 or 1x10^11 viral particles, delivered as one shot or as two shots spaced 56 days apart. Sequencing of the TCRbeta repertoire served to evaluate the specificity and breadth of SARS-CoV-2-reactive T cell receptors following Ad26.COV2.S vaccination. A total of 32 samples were included in the TCR-sequenced set, comprising roughly 19 Ad26.COV2.S vaccine recipients, 5 placebo recipients and 8 SARS-CoV-2 convalescent individuals. Trial participants were randomized into five groups of five, in which low-dose or high-dose Ad26.COV2.S was given once or twice, or placebo was given on both occasions. Investigators did not know the trial group allocation while performing experiments and assessing outcomes. Beyond this particular receptor, the publication reports: After vaccination, spike-specific CD8+ and CD4+ T cell responses were reported to show substantial breadth. Comparable non-spike TCR breadth was observed between vaccine and placebo recipients, consistent with only spike being contained in the vaccine. Comparing responses between vaccine doses or regimens was not something the study was powered to do. It was noted by the authors that total T cell responses may have been underestimated by the TCR breadth and depth analyses. Compared with placebo recipients, Ad26.COV2.S recipients showed higher spike-specific TCR breadth (P = 0.0014).

Per the germline V gene (reference sequence), PRHDT is the CDR1 and FYEKMQ is the CDR2. The junction carries 7 bases between V and J, which are trimmed by 0 bases and 2 bases respectively. From the cysteine up to the phenylalanine, the CDR3 has a length of 15 residues. Only CDR3 DNA is held: 45 bases, read in frame from base 1. Worth noting for this clone: Its antigen remains unidentified. Base qualities are not recorded, but no much larger clone differs from it by a single base.

The meaning of the sample's treatment or condition label: around 19 received Ad26.COV2.S at low or high dose, single or two shots; 5 received placebo; per-sample allocation not given. For vaccine and placebo recipients, the sequenced repertoires came from samples collected on day 63 after the first injection. Cohort 1b enrolled 25 adults aged 18-55 years at a single site in Boston, USA, between 29 July and 7 August 2020. Ad26.COV2.S was a replication-incompetent adenovirus type 26 vector that expressed a prefusion-stabilized SARS-CoV-2 spike protein derived from the original Wuhan strain. The immunoSEQ Assay was used to sequence TCRbeta CDR3 regions. After extraction, genomic DNA underwent amplification by bias-controlled multiplex PCR, followed by high-throughput sequencing. The published analysis was carried out like this. To quantify the absolute abundance of every unique TCRbeta CDR3 region, sequences were collapsed and filtered. T cell fraction was estimated by normalization of TCRbeta template counts to usable DNA, with usable DNA being measured through amplification of reference genes present in all nucleated cells. Repertoire TCRs were annotated as SARS-CoV-2-specific when V gene, CDR3 amino acid sequence and J gene were exactly matched to a known reactive TCR set. The reference SARS-CoV-2 TCR set came from MIRA and was filtered for enrichment in COVID-19-positive ImmuneCODE repertoires, removing public or cross-reactive TCRs. Drawing on the MIRA antigens, annotated TCRs were analysed further at the level of specific ORF or position within ORF. Depth was the summed frequency of annotated unique rearrangements, while breadth was defined as annotated unique rearrangements over total unique productive rearrangements. Group comparisons of TCR breadth used two-sided Wilcoxon rank-sum tests. TCRdb provides this immuneACCESS table in a form limited to in-frame rearrangements. Some clones are lacking; in checked studies, under half of them reflect an unresolved V gene, and why the rest are absent is not known. The D gene and trimming were derived from the DNA, and the V and J assignments and clone size from that table. This sample holds under 550,000 clones; 75% to 95% were observed only once. The biggest ten clones account for over 9% of the sample.

This sequence was found in a person aged 18 to 65 who received the Ad26.COV2.S COVID-19 vaccine or a placebo. Sample: peripheral blood, taken in a trial of Ad26.COV2.S vaccine versus placebo. In this chain, TRBV13 is recombined with TRBJ2-2, with TRBD2 as a weak D call on 6 bases. The CDR3 in this case is CASSLGGTNTGELFF. The DNA sequence reads TGTGCCAGCAGCTTAGGAGGGACTAACACCGGGGAGCTGTTTTTT. Extended through the reference TRBV13 and TRBJ2-2 proteins, this CDR3 yields the full variable domain: AAGVIQSPRHLIKEKRETATLKCYPIPRHDTVYWYQQGPGQDPQFLISFYEKMQSDKGSIPDRFSAQQFSDYHSELNMSSLELGDSALYFCASSLGGTNTGELFFGEGSRLTVL.